The 3 T cell receptor beta chains below all came from one sample that was sequenced in a study of molecular identifiers for immune sequencing clone quantification. TCRdb re-called the PCR reads through MiXCR, storing one row per CDR3 protein. This sample carries more than 450,000 distinct CDR3 sequences, 20% to 25% of them seen once, and the ten largest clones take around 0.84%. The source material was naive CD8+ T cells from blood, with Jurkat cell RNA spiked in. This sample's subset: FACS-sorted CD8+CD4-CCR7+CD45RA+ naive T cells. The source of these receptors is a human donor in good health. Some libraries in this study had Jurkat cell RNA spiked in.

This clonotype was found a few times. V is TRBV21-1 and J is TRBJ1-5. TRBV21-1 is designated a pseudogene. There are 15 residues in the CDR3. The CDR3 bases are TGTGCCAGCCCCGGTGGAGGGGCCCAGGGTCAGCCCCAGCATTTT. Encoded protein: CASPGGGAQGQPQHF.

This clonotype was counted at least ten times. The V gene is TRBV4-1, the J gene TRBJ1-1, with D perhaps TRBD1 (6 bases). CDR3 length equals 15 residues. V lost 3 bases, J lost 0 bases, and 11 bases lay in between. Germline lookup yields CDR1 MGHRA and CDR2 YSYEKL. The CDR3 DNA is TGCGCCAGCAGCCAGAAAGGACAGATGAACACTGAAGCTTTCTTT. Protein product: CASSQKGQMNTEAFF.

This clonotype was counted at least ten times. The chain carries TRBV7-6 and TRBJ2-3; D is undetermined. The CDR3 spans 13 residues. Trimming removed 1 base from V and 2 bases from J, with 4 bases in between. CDR1 and CDR2 from the germline V gene are SGHVS and FNYEAQ. The CDR3 region has the DNA TGTGCCAGCAGCTTAGGGACCACAGATACGCAGTATTTT. As protein: CASSLGTTDTQYF. The complete variable domain, with remaining parts taken from reference TRBV7-6 and TRBJ2-3, reads GAGVSQSPRYKVTKRGQDVALRCDPISGHVSLYWYRQALGQGPEFLTYFNYEAQQDKSGLPNDRFSAERPEGSISTLTIQRTEQRDSAMYRCASSLGTTDTQYFGPGTRLTVL.